This T cell receptor (beta chain) stems from a study of neurological immune-mediated disorders. Sorted libraries were made with about 1 million CD4+ or CD8+ T cells. This clonotype appeared many times. The cDNA was generated by 5'RACE with 10-nucleotide random UMIs. One entry per CDR3 protein results from TCRdb running MiXCR on the 5' RACE reads. This table holds more than 30,000 distinct CDR3 sequences, 6.5% to 8.5% found once. This CDR3 spans 14 amino acids. V shed 6 bases, J shed 0 bases, and the junction held 4 bases outside the gene matches. Germline CDR1 and CDR2: SQVTM and ANQGSEA. This sequence was found in a man aged 45-65 years in good health. The chain uses TRBV29-1 and TRBJ2-2; 7 bases align to TRBD1. Material: CD4+ T cells from blood. The CDR3 DNA is TGCAGCGTCCGACAGGGATCGAACACCGGGGAGCTGTTTTTT. The encoded protein is CSVRQGSNTGELFF.